These T cell receptor beta chains were read from a single sample in a study of T-cell reconstitution after alpha-beta-depleted transplantation in children. One entry per CDR3 protein results from TCRdb running MiXCR on the PCR reads. The sample shows about 610,000 distinct CDR3 sequences, under 12% of them seen only once. The source was PBMCs from the stem cell graft donor, collected from the stem cell graft. The receptor set was obtained from a human donor who donated a stem cell graft to a child with acute myeloid leukemia. The CDR3 runs from the conserved cysteine through the conserved F or W. The order of the fields is D gene, V gene, J gene, clone size, CDR3 protein, CDR3 DNA. A D gene is named only where the DNA matches it firmly. Clone size, where shown, is once, few, many, or a class for clones that have expanded.

d_gene: TRBD2; v_gene: TRBV20-1; j_gene: TRBJ2-4; abundance: few; CDR3aa: CSAKGLAGSGKNIQYF; CDR3nt: TGCAGTGCCAAGGGACTAGCGGGAAGCGGCAAAAACATTCAGTACTTC
d_gene: .; v_gene: TRBV12-3/TRBV12-4; j_gene: TRBJ2-7; abundance: .; CDR3aa: CASSLLEGGVEQYF; CDR3nt: TGTGCCAGCAGTTTATTGGAGGGCGGTGTCGAGCAGTACTTC
d_gene: TRBD2; v_gene: TRBV6-2/TRBV6-3; j_gene: TRBJ2-1; abundance: many; CDR3aa: CASTGGTSLNEQFF; CDR3nt: TGTGCCAGCACGGGGGGGACCTCCCTTAATGAGCAGTTCTTC
d_gene: .; v_gene: TRBV7-2; j_gene: TRBJ1-5; abundance: few; CDR3aa: CASSLLGGAQHF; CDR3nt: TGTGCCAGCAGCTTATTAGGTGGAGCCCAGCATTTT
d_gene: .; v_gene: TRBV10-3; j_gene: TRBJ2-7; abundance: few; CDR3aa: CAISEERGRNEQYF; CDR3nt: TGTGCCATCAGTGAGGAAAGGGGAAGAAACGAGCAGTACTTC
d_gene: .; v_gene: TRBV30; j_gene: TRBJ2-1; abundance: .; CDR3aa: CAWSVQEGNEQFF; CDR3nt: TGTGCCTGGAGTGTACAGGAAGGCAATGAGCAGTTCTTC
d_gene: TRBD2; v_gene: TRBV6-5; j_gene: TRBJ2-3; abundance: many; CDR3aa: CASSYRDYPSTDTQYF; CDR3nt: TGTGCCAGCAGTTACAGGGACTACCCTAGCACAGATACGCAGTATTTT
d_gene: TRBD2; v_gene: TRBV5-6; j_gene: TRBJ2-1; abundance: many; CDR3aa: CASSLRTSGLYNEQFF; CDR3nt: TGTGCCAGCAGCCTCCGGACTAGCGGGCTCTACAATGAGCAGTTCTTC
d_gene: .; v_gene: TRBV5-6; j_gene: TRBJ1-2; abundance: many; CDR3aa: CASSFRPRRREGYTF; CDR3nt: TGTGCCAGCAGCTTTAGACCCAGGCGTCGGGAAGGCTACACCTTC
d_gene: TRBD1; v_gene: TRBV5-1; j_gene: TRBJ2-2; abundance: many; CDR3aa: CASSTDRDFGELFF; CDR3nt: TGCGCCAGCAGCACGGACAGGGATTTCGGGGAGCTGTTTTTT
d_gene: TRBD1; v_gene: TRBV4-2; j_gene: TRBJ2-7; abundance: many; CDR3aa: CASSQSNRDRSYEQYF; CDR3nt: TGTGCCAGCAGCCAGAGCAACCGGGACAGGTCCTACGAGCAGTACTTC
d_gene: .; v_gene: TRBV29-1; j_gene: TRBJ2-1; abundance: .; CDR3aa: CSVAGTFNGDEQFF; CDR3nt: TGCAGCGTAGCCGGGACATTTAACGGCGATGAGCAGTTCTTC
d_gene: .; v_gene: TRBV7-2; j_gene: TRBJ2-2; abundance: few; CDR3aa: CASSQGGRGTGAVFF; CDR3nt: .
d_gene: .; v_gene: TRBV5-1; j_gene: TRBJ1-6; abundance: few; CDR3aa: CASSTSVQASPLHF; CDR3nt: TGCGCCAGCAGCACCTCGGTGCAGGCTTCACCCCTCCACTTT
d_gene: TRBD1; v_gene: TRBV19; j_gene: TRBJ2-3; abundance: once; CDR3aa: CASSNRGVDTQYF; CDR3nt: TGTGCCAGTAGTAACAGGGGAGTAGATACGCAGTATTTT
d_gene: .; v_gene: TRBV28; j_gene: TRBJ1-5; abundance: .; CDR3aa: CASSLSGGGGQPQHF; CDR3nt: TGTGCCAGCAGTTTAAGCGGCGGGGGCGGTCAGCCCCAGCATTTT
d_gene: .; v_gene: TRBV4-3; j_gene: TRBJ2-2; abundance: many; CDR3aa: CASSQDLFTGELFF; CDR3nt: TGCGCCAGCAGCCAAGACCTGTTCACCGGGGAGCTGTTTTTT
d_gene: .; v_gene: TRBV12-3/TRBV12-4; j_gene: TRBJ2-1; abundance: many; CDR3aa: CASSPHNEQFF; CDR3nt: TGTGCCAGCAGTCCCCACAATGAGCAGTTCTTC
d_gene: .; v_gene: TRBV3-1; j_gene: TRBJ1-1; abundance: .; CDR3aa: CASSHGFTEAFF; CDR3nt: TGTGCCAGCAGCCATGGTTTTACTGAAGCTTTCTTT
d_gene: TRBD1; v_gene: TRBV10-3; j_gene: TRBJ1-2; abundance: .; CDR3aa: CAISEQGASGYTF; CDR3nt: TGTGCCATCAGTGAACAGGGGGCGAGTGGCTACACCTTC
d_gene: TRBD2; v_gene: TRBV20-1; j_gene: TRBJ2-1; abundance: many; CDR3aa: CSASPSGKNNEQFF; CDR3nt: TGCAGTGCTAGCCCCAGCGGGAAGAACAATGAGCAGTTCTTC
d_gene: .; v_gene: TRBV29-1; j_gene: TRBJ2-3; abundance: few; CDR3aa: CSVEEPDTQYF; CDR3nt: TGCAGCGTTGAGGAGCCAGATACGCAGTATTTT
d_gene: TRBD1; v_gene: TRBV28; j_gene: TRBJ2-7; abundance: few; CDR3aa: CASSSYRDRGGNYEQYF; CDR3nt: TGTGCCAGCAGTTCGTACCGGGACAGGGGCGGAAACTACGAGCAGTACTTC
d_gene: TRBD2; v_gene: TRBV12-3/TRBV12-4; j_gene: TRBJ2-7; abundance: .; CDR3aa: CASSPRTSDEQYF; CDR3nt: TGTGCCAGCAGCCCCCGGACTAGCGACGAGCAGTACTTC
d_gene: TRBD2; v_gene: TRBV7-2; j_gene: TRBJ2-7; abundance: many; CDR3aa: CASSLSGRGISYEQYF; CDR3nt: TGTGCCAGCAGCCTTAGCGGGAGAGGGATCTCCTACGAGCAGTACTTC
d_gene: .; v_gene: TRBV20-1; j_gene: TRBJ2-6; abundance: few; CDR3aa: CSARGVGNWANVLTF; CDR3nt: TGCAGTGCTAGAGGGGTTGGGAACTGGGCCAACGTCCTGACTTTC
d_gene: .; v_gene: TRBV28; j_gene: TRBJ2-1; abundance: few; CDR3aa: CASKLGQTPEQFF; CDR3nt: TGTGCCAGCAAGCTCGGACAGACCCCTGAGCAGTTCTTC
d_gene: TRBD2; v_gene: TRBV6-4; j_gene: TRBJ2-1; abundance: .; CDR3aa: CASSLIAGVGTYNEQFF; CDR3nt: TGTGCCAGCAGTCTTATAGCGGGAGTTGGGACCTACAATGAGCAGTTCTTC
d_gene: TRBD2; v_gene: TRBV4-1; j_gene: TRBJ2-5; abundance: .; CDR3aa: CASSTPGLANQETQYF; CDR3nt: TGCGCCAGCAGCACCCCGGGACTAGCGAACCAAGAGACCCAGTACTTC
d_gene: TRBD2; v_gene: TRBV5-1; j_gene: TRBJ2-7; abundance: .; CDR3aa: CASSLAGLAGEQYF; CDR3nt: TGCGCCAGCAGCTTGGCAGGACTAGCGGGAGAGCAGTACTTC
d_gene: .; v_gene: TRBV5-6; j_gene: TRBJ2-3; abundance: .; CDR3aa: CASSLEGLVLIDTQYF; CDR3nt: TGTGCCAGCAGCTTGGAGGGACTGGTGCTCATAGATACGCAGTATTTT
d_gene: .; v_gene: TRBV29-1; j_gene: TRBJ2-1; abundance: many; CDR3aa: CSVVGSHEQFF; CDR3nt: TGCAGCGTTGTTGGCAGCCATGAGCAGTTCTTC
d_gene: TRBD1; v_gene: TRBV15; j_gene: TRBJ1-2; abundance: .; CDR3aa: CATRPQGASKGYTF; CDR3nt: TGTGCCACCAGACCCCAGGGGGCTTCGAAAGGCTACACCTTC
d_gene: TRBD1; v_gene: TRBV28; j_gene: TRBJ2-5; abundance: few; CDR3aa: CASSLTGQRYQETQYF; CDR3nt: TGTGCCAGCAGTTTAACGGGACAGCGCTACCAAGAGACCCAGTACTTC
d_gene: TRBD2; v_gene: TRBV27; j_gene: TRBJ2-1; abundance: many; CDR3aa: CASSLRLADNEQFF; CDR3nt: TGTGCCAGCAGTTTGCGACTAGCGGACAATGAGCAGTTCTTC